These 27 T cell receptor beta chains came from one sample sequenced in a study of shared clonotypes between healthy human individuals (dated by TCRdb to about 2020). The receptor library was made with the immunoSEQ multiplex PCR assay. The immuneACCESS repertoire file appears here via TCRdb, limited to in-frame rearrangements. These files lack a portion of the clones; in checked studies, under half of the deficit traces to unresolved V genes, and the cause of the others is not known. Here the sample has about 1,900,000 clones; about 95% occur a single time. The ten most abundant clones make up approximately 1.2% of the sample. CD8 naive samples were obtained by positive selection for CCR7 among CD45RO-negative cells, yielding a CD45RA+CCR7+ population from which TemRA cells were excluded. Sequencing was done on a sample of naive CD8+ T cells sorted from blood. Read against the paper, the sample's cell subset or site label means: CD45RA+CCR7+. All receptors come from a man aged 18 to 29 in good health.

The genes are TRBV27 and TRBJ2-7; 10 bases align to TRBD1. This CDR3 comprises 15 residues. Trimming took 5 bases from V and 5 from J; bases not matched to a gene: 9. From germline, CDR1 is MNHEY and CDR2 SMNVEV (reference sequence). CDR3 in amino acids: CASSGQGVRWDEQYF. The CDR3 DNA sequence: TGTGCCAGCAGTGGACAGGGGGTTAGATGGGACGAGCAGTACTTC.

This clone was found once. The rearrangement joins TRBV9 to TRBJ2-1, with 12 positions matching TRBD2. Per the germline V gene, CDR1 is SGDLS and CDR2 is YYNGEE. V was clipped by 4 bases and J by 5 bases; unmatched bases: 4. The CDR3 sequence is 15 residues long. Written as DNA, the CDR3 is TGTGCCAGCAGCTCCGGACTAGCGGGGAACAATGAGCAGTTCTTC. This codes for CASSSGLAGNNEQFF.

Only one count was recorded for this clone. At the DNA level, this CDR3 is encoded by other sequences in the same sample as well. The chain uses TRBV19 and TRBJ1-1; no clear D gene. Trimming left V 1 base short and J 2 bases short, with 8 bases between. Germline assignment: CDR1 LNHDA and CDR2 SQIVND (reference sequence). CDR3 size: 14 residues. The CDR3 is CASSIGQGNTEAFF. DNA of the CDR3: TGTGCCAGTAGTATAGGTCAAGGCAACACTGAAGCTTTCTTT.

The chain is built from TRBV7-9 and TRBJ1-2; maybe TRBD1 (6 bases). Germline V gives CDR1 SEHNR, CDR2 FQNEAQ (reference sequence). The CDR3 spans 15 residues. V lost 5 bases and J lost 1, with 14 bases in between. The CDR3 region has the DNA TGTGCCAGCAGCACAGACAGGCTCTATAACTATGGCTACACCTTC. The encoded protein is CASSTDRLYNYGYTF.

V and J are TRBV29-1 and TRBJ2-7; no clear D. V dropped 4 bases and J dropped 3 bases, with 13 bases sitting between them. The CDR3 is 13 residues long. Germline V gene data show CDR1 as SQVTM and CDR2 as ANQGSEA. For the CDR3, the DNA is TGCAGCGTTGGCAACAGCGTAAGCTACGAGCAGTACTTC. This gives the protein CSVGNSVSYEQYF.

The rearrangement uses TRBV27 and TRBJ1-1, with no clear D. V was clipped by 4 bases and J by 3 bases, with 9 bases between them. The CDR3 runs 13 residues. Germline lookup yields CDR1 MNHEY and CDR2 SMNVEV (reference sequence). The CDR3 sequence is CASSWTSHTEAFF. CDR3 DNA sequence: TGTGCCAGCAGTTGGACCTCCCACACTGAAGCTTTCTTT.

The V call is TRBV18, the J call TRBJ2-7; a weak D match, TRBD1 (6 bases). Germline CDR1 KGHSH, CDR2 LQKENI. V was cut by 6 bases and J by 6 bases, with 18 bases left in between. The CDR3 covers 14 residues. CDR3 loop: CASSSEGHFLEQYF. Here the CDR3 DNA reads TGTGCCAGCTCCTCAGAGGGACACTTCCTCGAGCAGTACTTC.

The rearrangement uses TRBV28 and TRBJ1-1, with 12 bases that match TRBD1. The CDR3 covers 20 residues. Trimming took 1 base from V and 5 from J; bases not matched to a gene: 17. Germline values: CDR1 MDHEN, CDR2 SYDVKM. The CDR3 region has the DNA TGTGCCAGCAGTTTATTCTCCCTCACCGGGACAGGGGGCGCGTGGACTGAAGCTTTCTTT. It specifies CASSLFSLTGTGGAWTEAFF.

The chain uses TRBV28 and TRBJ1-5, with a tentative D call TRBD1 (5 bases). V gave up 6 bases and J gave up 2 bases, with 14 bases separating them. Germline V gene sequence: CDR1 MDHEN, CDR2 SYDVKM. The CDR3 is 15 amino acids. The CDR3, as DNA: TGTGCCAGCAGATTCTTTCGAGGGGGCAATCAGCCCCAGCATTTT. Translating it yields CASRFFRGGNQPQHF.

The CDR3 spells CARSLGGNRTRPMISYEQYF. The CDR3, as DNA: TGTGCCAGAAGCTTGGGGGGGAACAGGACAAGGCCCATGATCTCCTACGAGCAGTACTTC. The gene calls are TRBV5-3 and TRBJ2-7, with D perhaps matching TRBD1 or TRBD2 (5 bases each). TRBV5-3 is given ORF status, its function remaining uncertain. The CDR3 covers 20 residues. Deletions cut 0 bases from V and 0 bases from J, with 25 bases between.

The chain couples TRBV28 to TRBJ2-7; D possibly corresponds to TRBD1 (6 bases). Germline V CDR1 and CDR2: MDHEN, SYDVKM. The CDR3 contains 21 residues. Deletions cut 2 bases from V and 5 bases from J, with 34 bases between. The CDR3 region is CASSLKVIVDRPLDFLDEQYF. The DNA for the CDR3 is TGTGCCAGCAGTTTAAAGGTGATTGTTGACAGGCCTCTTGATTTTCTCGACGAGCAGTACTTC.

CDR3 in amino acids: CASSFRGNDEQYF. The CDR3 DNA reads TGTGCCAGCAGTTTCAGGGGAAATGACGAGCAGTACTTC. The chain links TRBV28 to TRBJ2-7, with D possibly being TRBD1 (6 bases). This CDR3 spans 13 amino acids. The V gene lost 3 bases and the J gene lost 5 bases, with 11 bases spanning the gap. Germline CDR1 MDHEN, CDR2 SYDVKM.

The chain couples TRBV5-6 to TRBJ2-2; a possible D gene is TRBD2 (6 bases). The CDR3 contains 16 residues. The V end lost 4 bases, the J end lost 6 bases, and 19 bases lay between the germline ends. Germline V gene lookup returns CDR1 SGHDT and CDR2 YYEEEE. DNA for the CDR3: TGTGCCAGCAGCGCGATACCCGGGAGCGTGGCCGGGGAGCTGTTTTTT. Translation: CASSAIPGSVAGELFF.

The V call is TRBV27, the J call TRBJ2-6, with D maybe TRBD2 (5 bases). Germline V gene data show CDR1 as MNHEY and CDR2 as SMNVEV (reference sequence). The CDR3 contains 14 residues. The V gene lost 7 bases and the J gene lost 1 base, with 8 bases spanning the gap. Here the CDR3 reads CASKRPSGANVLTF. The CDR3 nucleotides are TGTGCCAGCAAGCGGCCGTCTGGGGCCAACGTCCTGACTTTC.

This clone occurred a few times. V gene TRBV2 combines with J gene TRBJ2-7; TRBD1 might be the D (5 bases). This CDR3 is built from 13 residues. CDR1 and CDR2 from the germline V gene are SNHLY and FYNNEI. Deletions cut 7 bases from V and 3 bases from J, with 13 bases between. For the CDR3, the DNA is TGTGCCAGCACATTCGGTCAGGGCTACGAGCAGTACTTC. Residues: CASTFGQGYEQYF.

The chain employs TRBV6-1 and TRBJ2-2; 7 bases line up with TRBD1. Looked up from germline, CDR1 is MNHNS and CDR2 is SASEGT. Unmatched junction bases numbered 10, after V lost 9 bases and J lost 6 bases. The CDR3 extends over 14 amino acids. The CDR3 loop is CASLPTGYPGELFF. DNA for the CDR3: TGTGCCAGTTTACCGACAGGGTATCCCGGGGAGCTGTTTTTT.

The rearrangement joins TRBV27 to TRBJ2-1; 13 nucleotides line up with TRBD2. This CDR3 spans 15 amino acids. V was pared by 5 bases and J by 8 bases, with 6 bases of the junction left unmatched. Germline CDR1 and CDR2: MNHEY and SMNVEV (reference sequence). As DNA, the CDR3 is TGTGCCAGCAGTCCGGGACTAGCGGGGATTGATGAGCAGTTCTTC. This gives the protein CASSPGLAGIDEQFF.

This chain connects TRBV10-1 to TRBJ1-1; 8 bases are shared with TRBD1. V dropped 5 bases and J dropped 2; count of bases not matched to a gene: 7. The V gene's germline CDR1 is WNHNN and CDR2 SYGVQD (reference sequence). The CDR3 has 15 amino acids. CDR3 nucleotide sequence: TGCGCCAGCAGTCCTGGACAGGGATATAACACTGAAGCTTTCTTT. Translating gives CASSPGQGYNTEAFF.

The chain employs TRBV7-9 and TRBJ2-1; D call uncertain. This CDR3 region has 15 residues. Looked up from germline, CDR1 is SEHNR and CDR2 is FQNEAQ (reference sequence). The V end was cut by 2 bases, the J end by 3 bases, with 11 bases between. CDR3 sequence reads: CASSLIAGDYNEQFF. CDR3 coding DNA: TGTGCCAGCAGCTTAATCGCAGGCGACTACAATGAGCAGTTCTTC.

The rearrangement joins TRBV5-8 to TRBJ1-5; D is ambiguous. The length of the CDR3 is 10 residues. The germline V gene has CDR1 SGHTS and CDR2 YDEGEE. V was trimmed by 3 bases and J by 9 bases, leaving 4 bases between them. Here the CDR3 DNA reads TGTGCCAGCAGCTCATGGCCCCAGCATTTT. Translated: CASSSWPQHF.

The chain employs TRBV28 and TRBJ2-2; 14 bases agree with TRBD2. With 5 bases clipped from V and 9 bases from J, the junction kept 8 bases outside the gene matches. The CDR3 extends over 16 amino acids. Germline lookup yields CDR1 MDHEN and CDR2 SYDVKM. The CDR3 DNA sequence: TGTGCCAGCAGTCCGGGACTAGCGGGAGCTAGGTGGGAGCTGTTTTTT. It is translated as CASSPGLAGARWELFF.

The CDR3 sequence: CAWSVPRESYEQYF. CDR3 sequence (DNA): TGTGCCTGGAGTGTACCGAGGGAATCCTACGAGCAGTACTTC. V usage is TRBV30 and J usage is TRBJ2-7, with D maybe TRBD2 (5 bases). Germline V gene lookup returns CDR1 GTSNPN and CDR2 SVGIG (reference sequence). The CDR3 runs 14 residues. Trimming removed 0 bases from V and 1 base from J, with 10 bases in between.

The chain has TRBV9 and TRBJ2-1; D possibly uses TRBD1 or TRBD2 (5 bases each). There are 16 residues in the CDR3. Per germline, CDR1 SGDLS and CDR2 YYNGEE. Trimming pared 6 bases from V and 0 bases from J, leaving 16 bases between. CDR3 sequence: CASTLSGTLSYNEQFF. Written as DNA, the CDR3 is TGTGCCAGCACCCTTTCGGGGACCCTCTCCTACAATGAGCAGTTCTTC. Based on the CDR3 plus reference TRBV9 and TRBJ2-1, the full variable domain is DSGVTQTPKHLITATGQRVTLRCSPRSGDLSVYWYQQSLDQGLQFLIQYYNGEERAKGNILERFSAQQFPDLHSELNLSSLELGDSALYFCASTLSGTLSYNEQFFGPGTRLTVL.

This clone was counted a single time. The rearrangement joins TRBV19 to TRBJ2-2; no clear D gene. Looked up from germline, CDR1 is LNHDA and CDR2 is SQIVND (reference sequence). Trimming took off 0 bases at V and 3 bases at J, with 8 bases between the two ends. This CDR3 has 15 residues. The CDR3 here is CASSIDYAYTGELFF. In nucleotides, the CDR3 is TGTGCCAGTAGTATAGATTACGCCTACACCGGGGAGCTGTTTTTT.

The chain joins TRBV25-1 to TRBJ2-3; D not certain. Trimming removed 3 bases at V and 6 bases at J, with 10 bases between. This CDR3 comprises 13 residues. CDR1 is MGHDK, CDR2 SYGVNS, per germline. The DNA for the CDR3 is TGTGCCAGCAGTGATCTGGGCGGCGATACGCAGTATTTT. Its translation is CASSDLGGDTQYF.

The V gene is TRBV25-1, the J gene TRBJ1-4; weak D call: TRBD1 (5 bases). The V and J ends lost 1 base and 8 bases respectively, with 11 bases between them. Looked up from germline, CDR1 is MGHDK and CDR2 is SYGVNS. The CDR3 has 14 amino acids. The CDR3 is CASSELGEGEKLFF. The CDR3 nucleotides read TGTGCCAGCAGTGAATTGGGGGAAGGGGAAAAACTGTTTTTT.

The chain recombines TRBV7-9 with TRBJ2-5; TRBD1 matches at 8 bases. This CDR3 contains 14 residues. The junction had 5 bases not matched to a gene; V was cut back by 1 base and J by 7 bases. The germline V gene encodes CDR1 SEHNR and CDR2 FQNEAQ (reference sequence). The CDR3 DNA reads as TGTGCCAGCAGCTTAGATAGACAGGGGCGGACCCAGTACTTC. Amino acids: CASSLDRQGRTQYF.